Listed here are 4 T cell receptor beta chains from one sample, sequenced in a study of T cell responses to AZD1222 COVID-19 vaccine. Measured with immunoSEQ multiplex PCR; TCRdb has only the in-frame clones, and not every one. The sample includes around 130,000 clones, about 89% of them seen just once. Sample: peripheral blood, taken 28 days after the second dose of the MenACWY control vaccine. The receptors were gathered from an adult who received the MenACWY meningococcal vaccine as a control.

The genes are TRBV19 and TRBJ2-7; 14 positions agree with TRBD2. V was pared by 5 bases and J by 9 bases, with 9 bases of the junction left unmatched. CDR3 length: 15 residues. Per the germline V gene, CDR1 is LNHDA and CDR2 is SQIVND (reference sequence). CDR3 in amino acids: CASSPLTSGRARQYF. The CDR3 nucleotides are TGTGCCAGTAGTCCACTGACTAGCGGGAGGGCCAGGCAGTACTTC.

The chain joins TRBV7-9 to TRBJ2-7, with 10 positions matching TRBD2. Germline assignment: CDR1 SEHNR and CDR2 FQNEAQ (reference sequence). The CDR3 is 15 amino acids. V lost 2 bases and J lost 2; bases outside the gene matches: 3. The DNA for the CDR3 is TGTGCCAGCAGCTTATCCGGGACTAGCGCCTACGAGCAGTACTTC. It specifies CASSLSGTSAYEQYF.

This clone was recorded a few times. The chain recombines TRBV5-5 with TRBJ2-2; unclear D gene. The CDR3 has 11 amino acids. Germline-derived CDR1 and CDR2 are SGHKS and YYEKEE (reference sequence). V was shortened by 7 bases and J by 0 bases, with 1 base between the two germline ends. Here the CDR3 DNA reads TGTGCCAGCGCGAACACCGGGGAGCTGTTTTTT. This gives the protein CASANTGELFF. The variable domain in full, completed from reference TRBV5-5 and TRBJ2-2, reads DAGVTQSPTHLIKTRGQQVTLRCSPISGHKSVSWYQQVLGQGPQFIFQYYEKEERGRGNFPDRFSARQFPNYSSELNVNALLLGDSALYLCASANTGELFFGEGSRLTVL.

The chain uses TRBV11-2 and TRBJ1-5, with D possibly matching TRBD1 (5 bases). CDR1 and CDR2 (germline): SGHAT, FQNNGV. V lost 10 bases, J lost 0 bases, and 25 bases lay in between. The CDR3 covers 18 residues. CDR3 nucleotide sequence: TGTGCCATCACCTCGGAGGGACCCAAACCTTATAGCAATCAGCCCCAGCATTTT. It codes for CAITSEGPKPYSNQPQHF.